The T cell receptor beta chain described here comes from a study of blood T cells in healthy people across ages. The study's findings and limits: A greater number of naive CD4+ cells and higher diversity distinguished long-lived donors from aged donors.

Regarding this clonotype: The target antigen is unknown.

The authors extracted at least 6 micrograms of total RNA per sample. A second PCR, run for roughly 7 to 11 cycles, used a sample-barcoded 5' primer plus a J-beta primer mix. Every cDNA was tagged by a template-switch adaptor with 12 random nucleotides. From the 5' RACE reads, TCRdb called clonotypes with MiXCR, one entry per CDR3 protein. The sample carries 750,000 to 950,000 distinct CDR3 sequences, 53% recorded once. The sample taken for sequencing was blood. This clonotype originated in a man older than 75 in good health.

CDR3: CASNRQLTWGPQYF. Here the CDR3 DNA reads TGTGCCAGCAACCGACAGCTGACCTGGGGTCCGCAGTATTTT. The chain joins TRBV6-1 to TRBJ2-3; D is perhaps TRBD1 (5 bases). This CDR3 has 14 residues. Germline assignment: CDR1 MNHNS and CDR2 SASEGT. Trimming removed 7 bases at V and 10 bases at J, with 21 bases between.